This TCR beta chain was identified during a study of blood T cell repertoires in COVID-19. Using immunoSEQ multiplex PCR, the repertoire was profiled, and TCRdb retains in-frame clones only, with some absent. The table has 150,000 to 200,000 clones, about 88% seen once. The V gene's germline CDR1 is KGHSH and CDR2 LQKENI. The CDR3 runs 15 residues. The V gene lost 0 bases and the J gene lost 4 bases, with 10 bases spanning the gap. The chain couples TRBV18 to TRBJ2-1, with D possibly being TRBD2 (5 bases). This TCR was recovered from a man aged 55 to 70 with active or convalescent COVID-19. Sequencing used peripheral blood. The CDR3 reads CASSPPLAAYNEQFF. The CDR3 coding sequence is TGTGCCAGCTCACCACCCCTAGCAGCGTACAATGAGCAGTTCTTC.